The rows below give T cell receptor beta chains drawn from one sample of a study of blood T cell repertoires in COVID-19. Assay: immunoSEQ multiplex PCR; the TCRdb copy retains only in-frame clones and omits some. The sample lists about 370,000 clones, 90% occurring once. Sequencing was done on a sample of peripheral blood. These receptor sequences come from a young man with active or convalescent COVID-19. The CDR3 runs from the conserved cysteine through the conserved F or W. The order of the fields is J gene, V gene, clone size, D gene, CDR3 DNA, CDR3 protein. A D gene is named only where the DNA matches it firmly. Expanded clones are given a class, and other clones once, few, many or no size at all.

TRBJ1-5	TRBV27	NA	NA	TGTGCCAGCAGTTTCGGGGGGAAGTATAATCAGCCCCAGCATTTT	CASSFGGKYNQPQHF
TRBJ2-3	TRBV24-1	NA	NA	TGTGCCACCACAGCCTCTGGGGGCAGTGCAGATACGCAGTATTTT	CATTASGGSADTQYF
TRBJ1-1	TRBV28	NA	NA	TGTGCCAGCAGTCCGGACTTAGAAGCTTTCTTT	CASSPDLEAFF
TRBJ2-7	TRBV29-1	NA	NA	TGCAGCGTTGCGGCGGGGGCGTCCTACGAGCAGTACTTC	CSVAAGASYEQYF
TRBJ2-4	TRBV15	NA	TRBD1	TGTGCCACCAGCAGAGGGGACAGGGGAAGTCTTGTCAAAAACATTCAGTACTTC	CATSRGDRGSLVKNIQYF
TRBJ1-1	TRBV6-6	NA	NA	TGTGCCAGCAGTTACTCGAGGATGAACACTGAAGCTTTCTTT	CASSYSRMNTEAFF
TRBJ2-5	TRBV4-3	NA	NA	TGCGCCAGCAGCCAAGATTTGGGGAAGGGGGAGACCCAGTACTTC	CASSQDLGKGETQYF
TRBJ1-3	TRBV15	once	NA	TGTGCCACCAGCAGAGGGGCACAATCTGGAAACACCATATATTTT	CATSRGAQSGNTIYF
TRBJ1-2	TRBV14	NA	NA	TGTGCCAGCAGCCAAGGGGAAGGGAGGAGCGGCTACACCTTC	CASSQGEGRSGYTF
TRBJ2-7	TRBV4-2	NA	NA	TGTGCCAGCAGTGTGGACGCGGGGGCGCGATCCGAGCAGTACTTC	CASSVDAGARSEQYF
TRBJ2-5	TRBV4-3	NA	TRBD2	TGCGCCAGCAGCCAAGATCTACGCGGGGGATCTGAGACCCAGTACTTC	CASSQDLRGGSETQYF
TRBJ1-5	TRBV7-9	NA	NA	TGTGCCAGCAGCTTTTTACAGAGCAATCAGCCCCAGCATTTT	CASSFLQSNQPQHF
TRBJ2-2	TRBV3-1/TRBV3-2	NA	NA	TGTGCCAGCAGCCATCCCAGCGGGGAGCTGTTTTTT	CASSHPSGELFF
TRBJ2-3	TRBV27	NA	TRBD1	TGTGCCAGCAGTGCCCTCGGGACAGGGATTTACACAGATACGCAGTATTTT	CASSALGTGIYTDTQYF
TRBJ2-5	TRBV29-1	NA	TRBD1	TGCAGCGTTCGTCCCCCCGGGACAGGGGGGGTAACCCAGTACTTC	CSVRPPGTGGVTQYF
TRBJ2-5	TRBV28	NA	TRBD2	TGTGCCAGCAGCGGACTAGCGGGAGGCCAAGAGACCCAGTACTTC	CASSGLAGGQETQYF
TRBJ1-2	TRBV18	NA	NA	TGTGCCAGCTCACCACGAGATAACTATGGCTACACCTTC	CASSPRDNYGYTF
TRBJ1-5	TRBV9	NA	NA	TGTGCCAGCAGCGTAGGCAGGGACTTCCAGCCCCAGCATTTT	CASSVGRDFQPQHF
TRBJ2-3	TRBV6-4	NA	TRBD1	TGTGCCAGCAGTATAACAGGGGCGACAGATACGCAGTATTTT	CASSITGATDTQYF
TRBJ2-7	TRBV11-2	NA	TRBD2	TGTGCCAGCAGACCCGGGGGGTCCTACGAGCAGTACTTC	CASRPGGSYEQYF
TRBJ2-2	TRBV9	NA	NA	TGTGCCAGCAGCCCATGGGGGGTCGGGGAGCTGTTTTTT	CASSPWGVGELFF
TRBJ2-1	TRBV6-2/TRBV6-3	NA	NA	TGTGCCAGCAGTGGTTCCCGGGGTCTAAATTACAATGAGCAGTTCTTC	CASSGSRGLNYNEQFF
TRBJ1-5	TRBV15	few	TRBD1	TGTGCCACCAGCAGGGACAGGGACGCGGGCAATCAGCCCCAGCATTTT	CATSRDRDAGNQPQHF
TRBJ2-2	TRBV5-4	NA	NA	TGTGCCAGCAGCTCATTCCGGGGTTGGAGGGACACCGGGGAGCTGTTTTTT	CASSSFRGWRDTGELFF
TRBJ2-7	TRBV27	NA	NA	TGTGCCAGCAGTTTGGTCTCCAGCTCCTACGAGCAGTACTTC	CASSLVSSSYEQYF
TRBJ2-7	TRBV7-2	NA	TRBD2	TGTGCCAGCAGCTTAGATAGCGGGGAGGGATACGAGCAGTACTTC	CASSLDSGEGYEQYF
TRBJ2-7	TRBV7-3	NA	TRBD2	TGTGCCAGCAGCCCTGGGACTATCTACGAGCAGTACTTC	CASSPGTIYEQYF
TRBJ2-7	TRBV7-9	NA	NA	TGTGCCAGCAGCCTAGCGCTAGGCGAGCAGTACTTC	CASSLALGEQYF
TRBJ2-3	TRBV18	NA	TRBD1	TGTGCCAGCTCACCATTAGGGGGCCCCACAGATACGCAGTATTTT	CASSPLGGPTDTQYF
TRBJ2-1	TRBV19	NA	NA	TGTGCCAGTAGTATGGGGTCTAGCGCCTACAATGAGCAGTTCTTC	CASSMGSSAYNEQFF
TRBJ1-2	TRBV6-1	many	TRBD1	TGTGCCAGCAGTGAAGGGACAGGCCTCTATGGCTACACCTTC	CASSEGTGLYGYTF
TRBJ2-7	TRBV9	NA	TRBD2	TGTGCCAGCAGCGCCCCCGGGACTAGCGGGTTATACGAGCAGTACTTC	CASSAPGTSGLYEQYF
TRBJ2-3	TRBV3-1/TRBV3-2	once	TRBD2	TGTGCCAGCAGCGTGACTGCGGGAGGCCGCACAGATACGCAGTATTTT	CASSVTAGGRTDTQYF
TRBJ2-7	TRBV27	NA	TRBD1	TGTGCCAGCAGTCCCCGGGACAGGGGGCGAAGGAGCTCCTACGAGCAGTACTTC	CASSPRDRGRRSSYEQYF
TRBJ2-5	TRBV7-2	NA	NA	TGTGCCAGCAGCCCCCAGGGTCAGCAGACCCAGTACTTC	CASSPQGQQTQYF
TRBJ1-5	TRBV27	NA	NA	TGTGCCAGCAGTTTATCGTGGGACACTAGAAATCAGCCCCAGCATTTT	CASSLSWDTRNQPQHF
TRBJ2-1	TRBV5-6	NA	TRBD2	TGTGCCAGCAGCCCCCGACTAGCGGGGGGTTACAATGAGCAGTTCTTC	CASSPRLAGGYNEQFF
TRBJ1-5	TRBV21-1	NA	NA	TGTGCCACTAACCCGGACAGGGAGGGCGATCAGCCCCAGCATTTT	CATNPDREGDQPQHF
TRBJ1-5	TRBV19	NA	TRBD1	TGTGCCAGTAGTATGGACAGGGTTTCGTGGAATCAGCCCCAGCATTTT	CASSMDRVSWNQPQHF
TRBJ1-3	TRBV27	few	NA	TGTGCCAGCAGTACACGACAGTTGGGGAACACCATATATTTT	CASSTRQLGNTIYF
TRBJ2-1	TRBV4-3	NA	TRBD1	TGCGCCAGCAGCCAAGGGGGACAGCGATACAATGAGCAGTTCTTC	CASSQGGQRYNEQFF
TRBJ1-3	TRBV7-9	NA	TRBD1	TGTGCCAGCAGCCCGACAGGGCTCTCTGGAAACACCATATATTTT	CASSPTGLSGNTIYF
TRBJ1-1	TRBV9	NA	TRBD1	TGTGCCAGCAGCTCCCGGACAGGAGGCGCTGAAGCTTTCTTT	CASSSRTGGAEAFF
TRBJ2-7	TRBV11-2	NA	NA	TGTGCCAGCAGCCGGTACTACGAGCAGTACTTC	CASSRYYEQYF
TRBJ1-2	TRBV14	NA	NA	TGTGCCAGCAGCCCGGACATAGGCTATCGGGATGGCTACACCTTC	CASSPDIGYRDGYTF
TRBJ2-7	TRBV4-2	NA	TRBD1	TGTGCCAGCAGCCACACCGACAGGGTTGGTGGGCACGAGCAGTACTTC	CASSHTDRVGGHEQYF
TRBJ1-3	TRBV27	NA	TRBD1	TGTGCCAGCAGTTACACAGGGGCCTCTGGAAACACCATATATTTT	CASSYTGASGNTIYF